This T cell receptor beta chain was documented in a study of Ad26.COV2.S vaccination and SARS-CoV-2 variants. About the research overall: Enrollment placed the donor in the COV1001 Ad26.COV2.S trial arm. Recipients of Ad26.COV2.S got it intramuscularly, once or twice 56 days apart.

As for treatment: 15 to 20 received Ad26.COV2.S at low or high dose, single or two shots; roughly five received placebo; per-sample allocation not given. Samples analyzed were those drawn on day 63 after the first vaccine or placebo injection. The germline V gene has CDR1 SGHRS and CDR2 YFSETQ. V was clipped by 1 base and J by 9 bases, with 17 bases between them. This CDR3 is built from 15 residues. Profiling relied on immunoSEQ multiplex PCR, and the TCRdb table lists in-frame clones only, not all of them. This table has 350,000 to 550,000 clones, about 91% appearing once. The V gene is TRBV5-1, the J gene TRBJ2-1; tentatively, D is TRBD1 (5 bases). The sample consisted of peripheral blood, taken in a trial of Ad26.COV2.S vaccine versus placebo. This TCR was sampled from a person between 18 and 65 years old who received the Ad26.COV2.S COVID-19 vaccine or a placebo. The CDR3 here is CASSLSGSVAGEQFF. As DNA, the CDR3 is TGCGCCAGCAGCTTGTCAGGGTCGGTTGCTGGTGAGCAGTTCTTC.